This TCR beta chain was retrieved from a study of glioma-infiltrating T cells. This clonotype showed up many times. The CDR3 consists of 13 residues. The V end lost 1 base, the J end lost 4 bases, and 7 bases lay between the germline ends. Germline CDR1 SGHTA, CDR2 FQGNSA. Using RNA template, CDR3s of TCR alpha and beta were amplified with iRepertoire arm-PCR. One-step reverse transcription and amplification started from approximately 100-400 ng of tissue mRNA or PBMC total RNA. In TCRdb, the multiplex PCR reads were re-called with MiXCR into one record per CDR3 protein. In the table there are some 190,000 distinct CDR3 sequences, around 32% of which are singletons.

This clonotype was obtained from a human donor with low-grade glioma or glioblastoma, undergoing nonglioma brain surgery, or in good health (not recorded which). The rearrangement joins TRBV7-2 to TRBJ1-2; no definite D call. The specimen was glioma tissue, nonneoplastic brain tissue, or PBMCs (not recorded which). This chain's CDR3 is CASSLEQIYGYTF. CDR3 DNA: TGTGCCAGCAGCTTAGAACAGATCTATGGCTACACCTTC. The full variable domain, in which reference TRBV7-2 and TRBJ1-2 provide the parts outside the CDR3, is GAGVSQSPSNKVTEKGKDVELRCDPISGHTALYWYRQSLGQGLEFLIYFQGNSAPDKSGLPSDRFSAERTGGSVSTLTIQRTQQEDSAVYLCASSLEQIYGYTFGSGTRLTVV.